Sequencing of this T cell receptor (beta chain) was carried out in a study of post-analysis software for immune sequencing data. As for the study in general: Relapsing-remitting, secondary progressive and progressive-relapsing forms made up the multiple sclerosis disease courses.

General study results and limits: Elevated frequency relative to controls characterized several TRBV segments in patients, TRBV5-6, TRBV5-1 and TRBV20-1 among them. Controls had significantly higher normalized Chao1 diversity than multiple sclerosis patients.

cDNA libraries of TCR beta carried unique molecular identifiers. When about 0.9 to 10 million T cells were used, they gave a few hundred thousand cDNA molecules. TCRdb reprocessed the PCR reads with MiXCR, giving one entry per CDR3 protein. There are about 820,000 distinct CDR3 sequences in the sample; roughly half occur only once, and 4% to 5.5% lies in the top ten. There are 14 residues in the CDR3. Between the trimmed V and J ends, which lost 4 bases and 3 bases, there was a span of 13 bases. Germline V gene lookup returns CDR1 SGHRS and CDR2 YFSETQ. Of note for this clonotype: The target antigen is unknown.

Sequencing used blood. This receptor was identified in a girl aged 5-17 years with multiple sclerosis. The chain is built from TRBV5-1 and TRBJ2-5; possibly TRBD1 for D (6 bases). The CDR3 coding sequence is TGCGCCAGCAGCCCAACAGGGAAGAAAGAGACCCAGTACTTC. Its translation is CASSPTGKKETQYF. The whole variable domain, remainder taken from reference TRBV5-1 and TRBJ2-5, is KAGVTQTPRYLIKTRGQQVTLSCSPISGHRSVSWYQQTPGQGLQFLFEYFSETQRNKGNFPGRFSGRQFSNSRSEMNVSTLELGDSALYLCASSPTGKKETQYFGPGTRLLVL.